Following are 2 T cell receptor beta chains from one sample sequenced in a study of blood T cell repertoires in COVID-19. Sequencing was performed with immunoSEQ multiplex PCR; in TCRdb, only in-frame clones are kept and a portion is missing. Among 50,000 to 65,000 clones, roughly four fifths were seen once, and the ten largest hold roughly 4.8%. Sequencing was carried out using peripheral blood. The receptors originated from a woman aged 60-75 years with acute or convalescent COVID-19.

The CDR3 region is CASSPEGASYGYTF. The CDR3 DNA reads as TGTGCCAGCTCACCAGAGGGGGCTAGCTATGGCTACACCTTC. The rearrangement uses TRBV18 and TRBJ1-2, with TRBD1 matching 7 bases. Unmatched junction bases numbered 4, after V lost 2 bases and J lost 4 bases. The germline V gene has CDR1 KGHSH and CDR2 LQKENI. The CDR3 is 14 residues long.

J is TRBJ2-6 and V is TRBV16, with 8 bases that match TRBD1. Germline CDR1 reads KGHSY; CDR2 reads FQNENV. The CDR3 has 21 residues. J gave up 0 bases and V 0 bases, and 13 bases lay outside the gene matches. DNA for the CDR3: TGTGCCAGCAGCCAATCGATAACCCCAGGACAGGGTGGCTCTGGGGCCAACGTCCTGACTTTC. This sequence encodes CASSQSITPGQGGSGANVLTF. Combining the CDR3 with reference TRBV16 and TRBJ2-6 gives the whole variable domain GEEVAQTPKHLVRGEGQKAKLYCAPIKGHSYVFWYQQVLKNEFKFLISFQNENVFDETGMPKERFSAKCLPNSPCSLEIQATKLEDSAVYFCASSQSITPGQGGSGANVLTFGAGSRLTVL.